This T cell receptor (beta chain) is from a study of graft-versus-host responses after intestinal transplantation. For the study at large: Multivisceral, liver-intestinal, or isolated intestinal transplants were received by the recipients.

Sequencing used immunoSEQ multiplex PCR; TCRdb keeps in-frame clones, though not all of them. Here the sample spans roughly 17,000 clones, approximately 86% being singletons. V lost 3 bases to trimming and J lost 1 base, with 7 bases between them. The germline gives CDR1 LNHDA, CDR2 SQIVND (reference sequence). The CDR3 covers 13 residues. The posterior iliac crest or another chosen site supplied post-transplant bone marrow aspirates. The chain joins TRBV19 to TRBJ2-7; the D is unclear. This clonotype was sampled from a human patient who received an intestinal transplant, so some T cells may come from the graft donor. The sample here was bone marrow, taken approximately 120 days after transplant. CDR3 nucleotides: TGTGCCAGTAGTATTACTCATTCCTACGAGCAGTACTTC. Translating gives CASSITHSYEQYF.